This paragraph reports one TCR beta chain. This specimen belongs to a study of siplizumab effects on memory and regulatory T cells. Data came from immunoSEQ multiplex PCR; TCRdb stores just in-frame clones and leaves some out. Of 90,000 to 130,000 clones in the sample, roughly 92% were seen once. Per the germline V gene, CDR1 is MNHEY and CDR2 is SMNVEV (reference sequence). Trimming pared 8 bases from V and 7 bases from J, leaving 15 bases between. The CDR3 extends over 13 amino acids. Material: CD4+ T cells sorted from blood. The TCR originated in a human donor in good health. This chain uses TRBV27 with TRBJ2-1; no firm D call. For the CDR3, the DNA is TGTGCCAGCTGCTCGGGCTTCAGTAATGAGCAGTTCTTC. It encodes CASCSGFSNEQFF.